The 13 T cell receptor beta chains below were found in one sample sequenced in a study of siplizumab effects on memory and regulatory T cells. The repertoire was sequenced with immunoSEQ multiplex PCR; TCRdb's copy has only in-frame clones and lacks some. The table shows 70,000 to 90,000 clones, with about 92% occurring only once. Sequencing was done on a sample of CD8+ T cells sorted from blood. The receptors were gathered from a human donor in good health.

Here the CDR3 reads CASSSTSPNTGELFF. The CDR3 DNA reads TGTGCCAGCAGCTCCACTAGCCCGAACACCGGGGAGCTGTTTTTT. The chain links TRBV11-3 to TRBJ2-2; weak D call: TRBD2 (6 bases). Trimming shortened V by 4 bases and J by 0 bases, and 9 bases separated the two germline ends. In germline, CDR1 is SGHNT, CDR2 YENEEA. CDR3 length: 15 amino acids.

The chain links TRBV29-1 to TRBJ2-2; tentatively, D is TRBD1 (6 bases). V gave up 6 bases and J gave up 5 bases, with 10 bases separating them. Germline V gene sequence: CDR1 SQVTM, CDR2 ANQGSEA. The CDR3 loop spans 12 amino acids. CDR3 sequence reads: CSVKTGTGELFF. CDR3 nucleotide sequence: TGCAGCGTGAAGACAGGTACCGGGGAGCTGTTTTTT.

The rearrangement joins TRBV19 to TRBJ2-3, with D possibly TRBD2 on 5 matching bases. This CDR3 contains 14 residues. Trimming stripped 1 base from V and 11 bases from J, with 16 bases between. CDR1 and CDR2 from the germline V gene are LNHDA and SQIVND (reference sequence). Here the CDR3 DNA reads TGTGCCAGTAGTATAGCGGAGACACCCGGGGTGCAGTATTTT. Translation: CASSIAETPGVQYF.

The chain carries TRBV27 and TRBJ2-1; 7 positions match TRBD2. Looked up from germline, CDR1 is MNHEY and CDR2 is SMNVEV (reference sequence). The CDR3 loop spans 15 amino acids. Trimming took 3 bases from V and 6 from J; bases not matched to a gene: 8. CDR3 protein: CASSFGRGVPNEQFF. The CDR3 region has the DNA TGTGCCAGCAGTTTTGGACGGGGGGTGCCCAATGAGCAGTTCTTC.

The V call is TRBV6-1, the J call TRBJ2-7; D is possibly TRBD1 (6 bases). Between the trimmed V and J ends, which lost 4 bases and 2 bases, there was a span of 9 bases. The length of the CDR3 is 13 residues. The germline V gene has CDR1 MNHNS and CDR2 SASEGT. The chain's CDR3 is CASSVTGTYEQYF. The CDR3 DNA sequence: TGTGCCAGCAGTGTTACAGGGACCTACGAGCAGTACTTC.

The V call is TRBV28, the J call TRBJ2-7; 8 bases map to TRBD1. J was trimmed by 6 bases and V by 5 bases; bases with no gene match: 6. There are 13 residues in the CDR3. Germline V CDR1 and CDR2: MDHEN, SYDVKM. As DNA, the CDR3 is TGTGCCAGCAGTCTGGACAGGGTGCGCGAGCAGTACTTC. Residues: CASSLDRVREQYF.

The CDR3 DNA follows: TGCGCCAGCAGCCAAGAACAAGACGGGGAGCTGTTTTTT. Its protein is CASSQEQDGELFF. J is TRBJ2-2 and V is TRBV4-1; D call uncertain. V gave up 0 bases and J gave up 7 bases, with 6 bases separating them. The CDR3 runs to 13 residues. Germline V lookup: CDR1 MGHRA, CDR2 YSYEKL.

This chain uses TRBV6-5 with TRBJ2-1, with D perhaps matching TRBD1 or TRBD2 (5 bases each). Germline V lookup: CDR1 MNHEY, CDR2 SVGAGI. The germline V and J ends were trimmed by 0 bases and 5 bases, with 14 bases remaining between them. This CDR3 has 16 residues. The DNA for the CDR3 is TGTGCCAGCAGTTACTCTTCTTGGGGGTCCCACAATGAGCAGTTCTTC. This gives the protein CASSYSSWGSHNEQFF.

The chain has TRBV9 and TRBJ2-2; weak D call: TRBD1 (6 bases). In germline, CDR1 is SGDLS, CDR2 YYNGEE. This CDR3 has 13 amino acids. V dropped 4 bases and J dropped 6 bases, with 10 bases sitting between them. CDR3 in DNA: TGTGCCAGCAGCCCCCCAGGGGCCGGGGAGCTGTTTTTT. It specifies CASSPPGAGELFF.

The genes are TRBV7-9 and TRBJ2-3; D uncertain. This CDR3 spans 12 amino acids. Germline assignment: CDR1 SEHNR and CDR2 FQNEAQ (reference sequence). The V gene lost 2 bases and the J gene lost 6 bases, with 6 bases spanning the gap. The CDR3 DNA reads TGTGCCAGCAGCTTATGGCAGGATACGCAGTATTTT. It is translated as CASSLWQDTQYF. The full variable domain, with the rest looked up from reference TRBV7-9 and TRBJ2-3, is DTGVSQNPRHKITKRGQNVTFRCDPISEHNRLYWYRQTLGQGPEFLTYFQNEAQLEKSRLLSDRFSAERPKGSFSTLEIQRTEQGDSAMYLCASSLWQDTQYFGPGTRLTVL.

The CDR3 sequence: CASENSGASNQPQHF. In DNA form, the CDR3 reads TGTGCCAGCGAGAATTCCGGGGCGAGCAATCAGCCCCAGCATTTT. The chain couples TRBV6-6 to TRBJ1-5, with TRBD1 as a possible D gene (5 bases). CDR3 length: 15 amino acids. CDR1 and CDR2 (germline): MNHNY, SVGAGI (reference sequence). Trimming pared 8 bases from V and 1 base from J, leaving 15 bases between.

The chain combines TRBV5-4 with TRBJ1-4, with TRBD1 identical over 8 bases. The CDR3 is 15 amino acids. V lost 2 bases to trimming and J lost 8 bases; unmatched junction nucleotides: 8. Per the germline V gene, CDR1 is SGHNT and CDR2 is YYREEE (reference sequence). CDR3 sequence (DNA): TGTGCCAGCAGCTTCTCCGACAGGGGTGACGAAAAACTGTTTTTT. Its translation: CASSFSDRGDEKLFF.

This sequence joins TRBV19 and TRBJ2-7, with 10 bases lining up with TRBD1. The CDR3 runs 14 residues. The trim removed 8 bases at V and 4 bases at J, leaving 8 bases unmatched. Germline V gene data show CDR1 as LNHDA and CDR2 as SQIVND (reference sequence). CDR3 region: CASDRGPPEYEQYF. The CDR3 DNA sequence: TGTGCCAGTGACAGGGGGCCTCCTGAGTACGAGCAGTACTTC. The full variable domain, with the rest looked up from reference TRBV19 and TRBJ2-7, is DGGITQSPKYLFRKEGQNVTLSCEQNLNHDAMYWYRQDPGQGLRLIYYSQIVNDFQKGDIAEGYSVSREKKESFPLTVTSAQKNPTAFYLCASDRGPPEYEQYFGPGTRLTVT.